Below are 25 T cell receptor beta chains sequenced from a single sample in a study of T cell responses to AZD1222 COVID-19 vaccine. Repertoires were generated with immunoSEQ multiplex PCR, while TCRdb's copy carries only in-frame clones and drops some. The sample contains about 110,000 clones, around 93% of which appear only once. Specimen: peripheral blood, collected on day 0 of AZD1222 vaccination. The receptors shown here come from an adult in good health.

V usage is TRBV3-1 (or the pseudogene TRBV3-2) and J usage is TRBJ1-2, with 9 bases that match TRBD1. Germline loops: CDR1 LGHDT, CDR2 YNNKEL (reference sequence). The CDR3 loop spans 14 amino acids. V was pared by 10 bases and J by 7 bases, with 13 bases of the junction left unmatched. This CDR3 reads CAITTPGQGFGYTF. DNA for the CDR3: TGTGCCATTACGACGCCGGGACAGGGTTTTGGCTACACCTTC.

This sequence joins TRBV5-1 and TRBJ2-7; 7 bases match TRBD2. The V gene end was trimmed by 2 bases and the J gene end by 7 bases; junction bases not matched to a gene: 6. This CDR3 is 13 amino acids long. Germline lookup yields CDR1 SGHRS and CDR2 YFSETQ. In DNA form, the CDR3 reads TGCGCCAGCAGCTTAGGGAGGGCAGCAGAGCAGTACTTC. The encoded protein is CASSLGRAAEQYF.

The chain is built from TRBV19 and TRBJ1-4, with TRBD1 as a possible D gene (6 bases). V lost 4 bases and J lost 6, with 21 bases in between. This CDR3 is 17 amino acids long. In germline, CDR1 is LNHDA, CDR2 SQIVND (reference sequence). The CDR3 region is CASSSQKDRDKDEKLFF. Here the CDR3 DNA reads TGTGCCAGTAGTAGTCAAAAGGACCGGGACAAAGATGAAAAACTGTTTTTT.

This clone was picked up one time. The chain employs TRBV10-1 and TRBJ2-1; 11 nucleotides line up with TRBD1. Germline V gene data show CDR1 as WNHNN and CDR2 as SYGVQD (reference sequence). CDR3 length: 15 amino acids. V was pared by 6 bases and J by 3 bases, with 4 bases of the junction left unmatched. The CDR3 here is CASRAGTGGYNEQFF. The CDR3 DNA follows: TGCGCCAGCAGAGCCGGGACAGGGGGCTACAATGAGCAGTTCTTC.

In DNA form, the CDR3 reads TGTGCCAGCAGTTTAGAGGGGAGTGAGCAGTACTTC. Its translation: CASSLEGSEQYF. The chain has TRBV27 and TRBJ2-7; possibly TRBD1 or TRBD2 for D (5 bases each). This CDR3 region has 12 residues. Germline V gene data show CDR1 as MNHEY and CDR2 as SMNVEV (reference sequence). Trimming removed 2 bases from V and 7 bases from J, with 9 bases in between.

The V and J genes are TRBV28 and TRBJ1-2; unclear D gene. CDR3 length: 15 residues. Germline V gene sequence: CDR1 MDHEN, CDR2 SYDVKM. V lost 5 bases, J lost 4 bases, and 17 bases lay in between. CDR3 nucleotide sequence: TGTGCCAGCAGTATAACCACCGGGCCCCTCTATGGCTACACCTTC. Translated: CASSITTGPLYGYTF.

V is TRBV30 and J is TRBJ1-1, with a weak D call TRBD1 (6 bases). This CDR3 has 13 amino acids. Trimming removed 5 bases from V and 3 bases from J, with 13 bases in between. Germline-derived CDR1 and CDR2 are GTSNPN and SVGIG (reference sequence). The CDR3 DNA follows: TGTGCCTGGGCCCTGGACAGCCACACTGAAGCTTTCTTT. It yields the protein CAWALDSHTEAFF. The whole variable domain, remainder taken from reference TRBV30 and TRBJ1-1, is SQTIHQWPATLVQPVGSPLSLECTVEGTSNPNLYWYRQAAGRGLQLLFYSVGIGQISSEVPQNLSASRPQDRQFILSSKKLLLSDSGFYLCAWALDSHTEAFFGQGTRLTVV.

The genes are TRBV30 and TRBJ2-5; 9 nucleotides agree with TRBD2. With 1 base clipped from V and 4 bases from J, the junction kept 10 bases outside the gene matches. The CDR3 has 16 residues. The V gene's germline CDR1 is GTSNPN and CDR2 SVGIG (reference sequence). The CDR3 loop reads CAWSDPGIAGVETQYF. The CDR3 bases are TGTGCCTGGAGTGACCCCGGGATAGCGGGGGTAGAGACCCAGTACTTC.

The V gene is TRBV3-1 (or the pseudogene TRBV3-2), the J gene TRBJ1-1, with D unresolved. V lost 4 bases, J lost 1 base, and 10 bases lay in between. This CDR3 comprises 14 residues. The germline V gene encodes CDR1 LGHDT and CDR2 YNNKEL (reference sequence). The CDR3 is CASSPHRGNTEAFF. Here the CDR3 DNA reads TGTGCCAGCAGCCCCCACCGCGGGAACACTGAAGCTTTCTTT.

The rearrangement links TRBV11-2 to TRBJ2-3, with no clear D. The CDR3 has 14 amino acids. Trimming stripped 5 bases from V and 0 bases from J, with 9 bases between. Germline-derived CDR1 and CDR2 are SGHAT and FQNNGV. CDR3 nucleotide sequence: TGTGCCAGCAGCCTCCTAACTAGCACAGATACGCAGTATTTT. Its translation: CASSLLTSTDTQYF.

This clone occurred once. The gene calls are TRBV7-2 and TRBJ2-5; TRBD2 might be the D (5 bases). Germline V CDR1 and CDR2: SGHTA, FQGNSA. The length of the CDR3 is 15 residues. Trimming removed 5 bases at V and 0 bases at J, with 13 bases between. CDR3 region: CASSPARRYQETQYF. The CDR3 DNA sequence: TGTGCCAGCAGCCCTGCGAGGAGGTACCAAGAGACCCAGTACTTC.

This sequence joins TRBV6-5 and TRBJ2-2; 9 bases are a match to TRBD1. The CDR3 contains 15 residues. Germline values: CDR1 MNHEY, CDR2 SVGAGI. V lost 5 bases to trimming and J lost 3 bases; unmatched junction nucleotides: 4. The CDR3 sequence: CASSLTGGDTGELFF. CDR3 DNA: TGTGCCAGCAGTCTGACAGGGGGAGACACCGGGGAGCTGTTTTTT.

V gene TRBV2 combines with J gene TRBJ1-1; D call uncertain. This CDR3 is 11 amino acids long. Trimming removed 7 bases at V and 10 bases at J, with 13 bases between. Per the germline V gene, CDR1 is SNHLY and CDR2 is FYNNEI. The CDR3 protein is CASTSPQPAFF. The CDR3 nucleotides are TGTGCCAGCACATCTCCCCAGCCAGCTTTCTTT.

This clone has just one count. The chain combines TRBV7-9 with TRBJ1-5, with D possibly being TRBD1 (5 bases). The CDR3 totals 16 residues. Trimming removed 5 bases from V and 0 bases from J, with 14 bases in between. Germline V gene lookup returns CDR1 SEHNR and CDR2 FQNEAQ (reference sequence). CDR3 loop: CASSLGTEASNQPQHF. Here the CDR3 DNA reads TGTGCCAGCAGCCTTGGGACTGAAGCTAGCAATCAGCCCCAGCATTTT.

The CDR3 spells CASSSPGLVLQETQYF. The CDR3 DNA is TGTGCCAGCAGTTCCCCGGGGTTAGTACTCCAAGAGACCCAGTACTTC. The chain employs TRBV6-2 or TRBV6-3 and TRBJ2-5, with a weak D call TRBD2 (5 bases). This CDR3 has 16 amino acids. Trimming removed 4 bases at V and 1 base at J, with 16 bases between. Germline CDR1 and CDR2: MNHEY and SVGEGT.

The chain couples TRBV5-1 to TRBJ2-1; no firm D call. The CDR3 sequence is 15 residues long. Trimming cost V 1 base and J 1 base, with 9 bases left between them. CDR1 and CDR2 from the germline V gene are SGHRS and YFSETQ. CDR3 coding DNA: TGCGCCAGCAGCTTGTCTCTACAGTCCTACAATGAGCAGTTCTTC. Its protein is CASSLSLQSYNEQFF.

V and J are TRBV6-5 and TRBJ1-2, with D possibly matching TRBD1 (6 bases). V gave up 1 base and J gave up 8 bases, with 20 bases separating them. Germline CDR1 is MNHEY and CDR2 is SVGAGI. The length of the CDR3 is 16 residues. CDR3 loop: CASSYLGGQGAGGYTF. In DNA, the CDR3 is TGTGCCAGCAGTTACTTAGGGGGGCAGGGCGCCGGAGGCTACACCTTC.

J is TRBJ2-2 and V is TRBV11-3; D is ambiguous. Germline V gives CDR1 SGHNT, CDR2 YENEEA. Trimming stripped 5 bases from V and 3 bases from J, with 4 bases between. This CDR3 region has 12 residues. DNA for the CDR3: TGTGCCAGCAGCCCCTACACCGGGGAGCTGTTTTTT. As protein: CASSPYTGELFF.

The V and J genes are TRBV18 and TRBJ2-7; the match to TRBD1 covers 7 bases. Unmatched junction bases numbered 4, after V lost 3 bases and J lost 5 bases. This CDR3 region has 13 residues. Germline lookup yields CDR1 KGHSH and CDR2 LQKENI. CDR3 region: CASSPQGGNEQYF. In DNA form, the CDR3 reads TGTGCCAGCTCACCCCAAGGGGGCAACGAGCAGTACTTC.

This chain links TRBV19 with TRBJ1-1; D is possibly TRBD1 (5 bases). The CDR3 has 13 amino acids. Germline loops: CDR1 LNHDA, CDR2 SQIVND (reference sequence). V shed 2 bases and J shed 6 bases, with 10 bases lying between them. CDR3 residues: CASSIKAGAEAFF. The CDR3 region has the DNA TGTGCCAGTAGTATAAAGGCGGGGGCTGAAGCTTTCTTT.

The CDR3 region has the DNA TGTGCCAGTGCCGAAGGAAGCACAGATACGCAGTATTTT. Protein sequence: CASAEGSTDTQYF. The rearrangement joins TRBV27 to TRBJ2-3; D gene uncertain. CDR1 is MNHEY and CDR2 is SMNVEV in the germline V gene (reference sequence). This CDR3 spans 13 amino acids. V dropped 9 bases and J dropped 0 bases, with 10 bases sitting between them.

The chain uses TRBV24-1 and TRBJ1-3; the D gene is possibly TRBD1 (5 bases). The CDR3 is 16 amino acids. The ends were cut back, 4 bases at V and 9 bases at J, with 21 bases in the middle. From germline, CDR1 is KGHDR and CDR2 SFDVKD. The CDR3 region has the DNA TGTGCCACCAGTGACTCGAAGGGACTGTTCGGTGGCACCATATATTTT. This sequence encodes CATSDSKGLFGGTIYF.

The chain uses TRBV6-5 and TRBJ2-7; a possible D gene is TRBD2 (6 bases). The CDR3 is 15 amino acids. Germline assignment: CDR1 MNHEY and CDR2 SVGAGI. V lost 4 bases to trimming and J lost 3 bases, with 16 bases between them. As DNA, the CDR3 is TGTGCCAGCAGTTTCCGGGACTTACAGGACTACGAGCAGTACTTC. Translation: CASSFRDLQDYEQYF.

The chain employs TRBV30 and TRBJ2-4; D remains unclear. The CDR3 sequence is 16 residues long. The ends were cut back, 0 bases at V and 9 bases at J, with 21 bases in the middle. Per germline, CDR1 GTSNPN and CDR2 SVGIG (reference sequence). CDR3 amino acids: CAWSVKGFNVGGIQYF. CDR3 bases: TGTGCCTGGAGTGTAAAGGGCTTCAACGTGGGTGGCATTCAGTACTTC.

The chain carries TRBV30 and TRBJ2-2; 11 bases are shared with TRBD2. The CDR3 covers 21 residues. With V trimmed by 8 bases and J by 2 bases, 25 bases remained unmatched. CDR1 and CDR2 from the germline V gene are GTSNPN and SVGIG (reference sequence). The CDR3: CARAWSQPTLTSGINTGELFF. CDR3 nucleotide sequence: TGTGCCCGTGCCTGGAGTCAACCAACCTTGACTAGCGGGATTAACACCGGGGAGCTGTTTTTT.